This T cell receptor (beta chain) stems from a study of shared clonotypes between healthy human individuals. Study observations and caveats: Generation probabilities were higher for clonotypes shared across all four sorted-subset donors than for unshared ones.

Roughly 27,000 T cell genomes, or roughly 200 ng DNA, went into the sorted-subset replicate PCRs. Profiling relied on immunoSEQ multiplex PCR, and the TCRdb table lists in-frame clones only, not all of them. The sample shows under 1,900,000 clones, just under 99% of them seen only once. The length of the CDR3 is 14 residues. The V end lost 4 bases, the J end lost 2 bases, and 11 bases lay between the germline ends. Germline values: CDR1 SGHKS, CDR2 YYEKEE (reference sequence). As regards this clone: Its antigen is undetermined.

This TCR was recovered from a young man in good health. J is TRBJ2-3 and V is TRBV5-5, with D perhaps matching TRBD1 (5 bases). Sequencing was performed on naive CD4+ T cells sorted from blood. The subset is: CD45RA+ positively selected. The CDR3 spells CASSLDTPTDTQYF. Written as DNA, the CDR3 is TGTGCCAGCAGCCTGGACACTCCCACAGATACGCAGTATTTT.